This is a list of T cell receptor beta chains from one sample in a study of beta chain features in type 1 diabetes. Assay used: immunoSEQ multiplex PCR; TCRdb lists only in-frame clones, some missing. The profile shows around 710,000 clones, around 12% of them singletons. The specimen sequenced was naive CD4+ T cells from blood. These receptors were taken from a man aged 25-45 years with type 1 diabetes. CDR3s leave out the opening cysteine and the closing phenylalanine or tryptophan. The size field is filled for only some rows; it gives once, few, many or a size class.

V	J	size	CDR3
TRBV7-8	TRBJ1-2	.	ASSLTEANYGYT
TRBV11-2	TRBJ2-7	.	ASSSTRGRGSYEQY
TRBV6-5	TRBJ2-5	few	ASRGTSGGETQY
TRBV20-1	TRBJ2-4	few	SANTVDIQY
TRBV20-1	TRBJ2-3	.	SARVGDTQY
TRBV10-3	TRBJ1-5	once	ATRNGEGSNQPQH
TRBV4-3	TRBJ2-1	few	ASSQVGSNVQKQF
TRBV5-4	TRBJ2-2	few	ASSFNRGGNTGELF
TRBV4-3	TRBJ1-1	few	ASSRQGLNTEAF
TRBV6-5	TRBJ1-1	.	ASRWTGANTEAF
TRBV19	TRBJ2-1	few	ASSMTSGGLEQF
TRBV7-7	TRBJ2-1	few	ASSPDRGNEQF
TRBV6-6	TRBJ1-5	few	ASRGVSYQPQH
TRBV5-6	TRBJ1-6	few	ASSLEYSPLH
TRBV5-1	TRBJ2-6	few	ASSSFQGAYSGANVLT
TRBV7-3	TRBJ2-1	once	ASSPGQRNEQF
TRBV9	TRBJ2-7	.	ASSVDRVHEQY
TRBV11-2	TRBJ2-7	.	ASSSARGEQY
TRBV2	TRBJ2-7	.	ASSNTAYEQY
TRBV4-3	TRBJ1-3	few	ASSPGQSSGNTIY
TRBV28	TRBJ1-2	.	ASTTTGGVYGYT
TRBV25-1	TRBJ1-4	.	ASREAGEKLF
TRBV11-2	TRBJ2-1	.	ASSLGTSGVWQF
TRBV2	TRBJ2-1	.	ASSDLGAGGKF
TRBV7-9	TRBJ2-7	once	ASSFSPGGYEQY
TRBV9	TRBJ2-7	.	ASSRTEGGGSYEQY
TRBV7-9	TRBJ1-1	few	ASSPIETEAF
TRBV10-3	TRBJ2-3	few	AISLLDRAKTSTDTQY
TRBV5-1	TRBJ2-7	.	ASSSLLAGGSYEQY
TRBV7-6	TRBJ2-2	.	ASSLGGYGGELF
TRBV27	TRBJ2-5	few	ASSSLAGIPVRQETQY
TRBV2	TRBJ1-5	.	ASSESQSNQPQH
TRBV6-1	TRBJ2-7	.	ASRSRLDSYEQY
TRBV29-1	TRBJ2-7	.	SVTGQGADGEQY
TRBV4-2	TRBJ2-4	.	ASSQRETGGARNIQY
TRBV7-2	TRBJ1-1	.	ASSLMVTEAF
TRBV7-7	TRBJ2-1	.	ASSRTGGYNEQF
TRBV9	TRBJ2-4	once	ASSARGGSGAKNIQY
TRBV9	TRBJ2-1	.	ASSVGGAGEQF
TRBV30	TRBJ1-3	.	AWSVQGANTIY
TRBV27	TRBJ1-5	few	ASSQGSYSNQPQH
TRBV9	TRBJ2-2	.	ASKDWRSGELF
TRBV6-6	TRBJ2-7	few	ASSQGTGAEQY
TRBV30	TRBJ2-7	few	AFKWAGASYEQY
TRBV23-1	TRBJ1-5	few	ASPPLGGGNQPQH